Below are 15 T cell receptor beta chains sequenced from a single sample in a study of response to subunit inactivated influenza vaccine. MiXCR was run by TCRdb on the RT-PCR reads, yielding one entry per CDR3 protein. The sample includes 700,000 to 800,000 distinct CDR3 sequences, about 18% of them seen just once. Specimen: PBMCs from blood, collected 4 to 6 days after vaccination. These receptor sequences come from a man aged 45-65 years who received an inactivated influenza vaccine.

The CDR3 region is CSVEDWDRGAGGYEQYF. Written as DNA, the CDR3 is TGCAGCGTTGAAGATTGGGACAGGGGCGCGGGTGGGTACGAGCAGTACTTC. The chain couples TRBV29-1 to TRBJ2-7; TRBD1 matches 10 bases. Looked up from germline, CDR1 is SQVTM and CDR2 is ANQGSEA. The V segment lost 0 bases and the J segment 4 bases; nucleotides outside the gene matches: 12. This CDR3 comprises 17 residues.

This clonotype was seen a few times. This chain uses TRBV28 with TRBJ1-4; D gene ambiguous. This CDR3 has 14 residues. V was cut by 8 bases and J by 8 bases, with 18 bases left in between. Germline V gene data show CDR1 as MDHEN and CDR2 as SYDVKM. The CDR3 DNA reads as TGTGCCAGCGCTGATCGGACTCCAAGGGAAAAACTGTTTTTT. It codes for CASADRTPREKLFF.

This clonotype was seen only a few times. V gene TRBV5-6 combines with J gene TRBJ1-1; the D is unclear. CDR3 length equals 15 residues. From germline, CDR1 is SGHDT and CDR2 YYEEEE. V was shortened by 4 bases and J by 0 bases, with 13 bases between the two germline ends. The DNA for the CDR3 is TGTGCCAGCAGCCCGCCGCCGAAAATGAACACTGAAGCTTTCTTT. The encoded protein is CASSPPPKMNTEAFF. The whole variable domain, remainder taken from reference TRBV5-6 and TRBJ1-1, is DAGVTQSPTHLIKTRGQQVTLRCSPKSGHDTVSWYQQALGQGPQFIFQYYEEEERQRGNFPDRFSGHQFPNYSSELNVNALLLGDSALYLCASSPPPKMNTEAFFGQGTRLTVV.

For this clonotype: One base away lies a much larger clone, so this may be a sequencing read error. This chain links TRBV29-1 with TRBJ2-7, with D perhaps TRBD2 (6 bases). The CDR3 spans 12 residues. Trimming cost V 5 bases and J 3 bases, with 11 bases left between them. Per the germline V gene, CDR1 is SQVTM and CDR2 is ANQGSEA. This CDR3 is CSVLGTFYEQYF. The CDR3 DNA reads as TGCAGCGTTCTCGGGACTTTCTACGAGCAGTACTTC.

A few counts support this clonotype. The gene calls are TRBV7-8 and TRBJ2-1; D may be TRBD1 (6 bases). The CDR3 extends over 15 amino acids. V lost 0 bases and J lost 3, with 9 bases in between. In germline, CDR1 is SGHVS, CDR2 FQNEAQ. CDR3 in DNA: TGTGCCAGCAGCTTAGCGTTAGGGGGCTACAATGAGCAGTTCTTC. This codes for CASSLALGGYNEQFF.

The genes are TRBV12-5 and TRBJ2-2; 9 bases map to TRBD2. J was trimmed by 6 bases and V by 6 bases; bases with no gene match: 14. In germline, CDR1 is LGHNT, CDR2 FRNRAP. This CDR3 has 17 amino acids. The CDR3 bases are TGTGCTAGTGGCCTCTTTAATAGCGGGAGTATCTCCGGGGAGCTGTTTTTT. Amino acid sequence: CASGLFNSGSISGELFF.

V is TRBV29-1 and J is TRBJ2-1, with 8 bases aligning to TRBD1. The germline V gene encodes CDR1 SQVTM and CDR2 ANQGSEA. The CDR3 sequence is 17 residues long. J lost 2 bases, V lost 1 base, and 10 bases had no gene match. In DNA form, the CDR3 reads TGCAGCGTTGAAGTGGCACGGACAGGGATCCCCTACAATGAGCAGTTCTTC. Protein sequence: CSVEVARTGIPYNEQFF.

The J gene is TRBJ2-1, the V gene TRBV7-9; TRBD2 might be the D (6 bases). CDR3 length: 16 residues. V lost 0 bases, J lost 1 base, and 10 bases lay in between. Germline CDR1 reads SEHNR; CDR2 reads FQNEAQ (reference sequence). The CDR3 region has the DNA TGTGCCAGCAGCTTAGCCGCGGGGCTATCCTACAATGAGCAGTTCTTC. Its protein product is CASSLAAGLSYNEQFF.

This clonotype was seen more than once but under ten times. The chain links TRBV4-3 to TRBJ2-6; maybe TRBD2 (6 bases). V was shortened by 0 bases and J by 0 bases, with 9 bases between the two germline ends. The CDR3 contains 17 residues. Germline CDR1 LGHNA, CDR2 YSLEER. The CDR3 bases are TGCGCCAGCAGCCAAGATTGGAGGGCCTCTGGGGCCAACGTCCTGACTTTC. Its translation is CASSQDWRASGANVLTF.

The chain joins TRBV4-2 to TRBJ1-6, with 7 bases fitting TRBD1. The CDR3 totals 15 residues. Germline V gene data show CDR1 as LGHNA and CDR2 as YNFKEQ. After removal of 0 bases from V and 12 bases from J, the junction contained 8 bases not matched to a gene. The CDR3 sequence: CASSQETQGFKPLHF. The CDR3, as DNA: TGTGCCAGCAGCCAAGAGACACAGGGGTTTAAACCCCTCCACTTT.

The CDR3 region is CASSAPRGGPTDTQYF. CDR3 DNA: TGTGCCAGCAGTGCCCCTCGGGGGGGGCCCACAGATACGCAGTATTTT. The chain uses TRBV28 and TRBJ2-3, with 8 bases fitting TRBD2. The ends lost 5 bases at V and 2 bases at J; junction bases unmatched: 9. The CDR3 loop spans 16 amino acids. The germline V gene has CDR1 MDHEN and CDR2 SYDVKM.

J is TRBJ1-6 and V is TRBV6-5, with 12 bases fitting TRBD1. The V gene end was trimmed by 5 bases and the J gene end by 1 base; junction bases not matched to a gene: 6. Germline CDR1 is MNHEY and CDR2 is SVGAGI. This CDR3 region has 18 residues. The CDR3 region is CASSHGTGGGSYNSPLHF. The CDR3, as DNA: TGTGCCAGCAGTCACGGGACAGGGGGCGGATCCTATAATTCACCCCTCCACTTT.

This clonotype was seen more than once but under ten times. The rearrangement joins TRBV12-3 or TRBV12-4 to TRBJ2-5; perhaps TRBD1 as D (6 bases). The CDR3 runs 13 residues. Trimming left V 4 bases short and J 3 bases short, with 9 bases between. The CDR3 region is CASSSGDKETQYF. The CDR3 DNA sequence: TGTGCCAGCAGTTCTGGGGACAAAGAGACCCAGTACTTC.

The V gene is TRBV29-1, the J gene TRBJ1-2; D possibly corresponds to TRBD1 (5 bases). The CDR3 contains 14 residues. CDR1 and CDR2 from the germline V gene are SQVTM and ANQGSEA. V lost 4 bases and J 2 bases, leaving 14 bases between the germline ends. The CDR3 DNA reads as TGCAGCGTTGCCCATAGGGGTGGGAACTATGGCTACACCTTC. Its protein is CSVAHRGGNYGYTF.

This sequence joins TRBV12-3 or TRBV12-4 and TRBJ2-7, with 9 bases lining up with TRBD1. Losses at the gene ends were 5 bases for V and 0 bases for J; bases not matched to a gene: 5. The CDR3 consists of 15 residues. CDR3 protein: CASSRIQGASYEQYF. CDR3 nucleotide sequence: TGTGCCAGCAGTCGGATACAGGGGGCCTCCTACGAGCAGTACTTC.